The present T cell receptor beta chain was sequenced within a study of patients and donors after allogeneic stem cell transplantation. CDR3 length: 17 amino acids. Trimming cost V 1 base and J 0 bases; bases outside gene matches: 5. Germline V gene sequence: CDR1 LGHNA, CDR2 YNFKEQ. This clonotype turned up a few times. TCRdb re-analysed the RT-PCR reads in MiXCR, keeping a single row per CDR3 protein. The data show about 960,000 distinct CDR3 sequences, with more than 15% seen just once and 5.5% to 6.5% held by the top ten. The TCR sequence derives from a human donor who was either an allogeneic HSCT recipient or a stem cell or donor lymphocyte infusion donor (not recorded which). It is not recorded whose cells these are; they may come from a transplant donor. The chain couples TRBV4-2 to TRBJ1-1; 10 nucleotides align to TRBD1. Sequencing used blood, either unsorted or a sorted T cell fraction (not recorded which). The CDR3 sequence: CASSQARDRGVNTEAFF. The CDR3 coding sequence is TGTGCCAGCAGCCAAGCACGGGACAGGGGCGTGAACACTGAAGCTTTCTTT.